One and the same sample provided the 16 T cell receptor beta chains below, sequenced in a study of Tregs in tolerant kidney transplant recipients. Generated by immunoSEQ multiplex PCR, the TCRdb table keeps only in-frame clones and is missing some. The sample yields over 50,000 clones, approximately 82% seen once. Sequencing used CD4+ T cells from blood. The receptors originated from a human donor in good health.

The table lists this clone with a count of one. The CDR3 here is CASSPGSAGETQYF. CDR3 sequence (DNA): TGTGCCAGCAGCCCCGGAAGTGCCGGCGAGACCCAGTACTTC. The chain combines TRBV7-3 with TRBJ2-5, with D uncertain. The CDR3 has 14 amino acids. Germline-derived CDR1 and CDR2 are SGHTA and FQGTGA. V dropped 5 bases and J dropped 5 bases, with 15 bases sitting between them.

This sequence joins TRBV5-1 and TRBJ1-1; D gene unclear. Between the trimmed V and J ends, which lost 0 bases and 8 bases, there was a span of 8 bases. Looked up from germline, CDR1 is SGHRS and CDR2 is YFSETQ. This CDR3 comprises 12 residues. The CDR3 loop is CASSLVAEEAFF. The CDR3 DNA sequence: TGCGCCAGCAGCTTGGTGGCAGAAGAAGCTTTCTTT.

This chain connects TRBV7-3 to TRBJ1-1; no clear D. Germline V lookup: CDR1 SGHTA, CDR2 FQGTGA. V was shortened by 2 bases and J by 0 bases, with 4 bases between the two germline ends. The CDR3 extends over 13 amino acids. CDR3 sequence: CASSLGMNTEAFF. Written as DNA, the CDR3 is TGTGCCAGCAGCTTAGGTATGAACACTGAAGCTTTCTTT.

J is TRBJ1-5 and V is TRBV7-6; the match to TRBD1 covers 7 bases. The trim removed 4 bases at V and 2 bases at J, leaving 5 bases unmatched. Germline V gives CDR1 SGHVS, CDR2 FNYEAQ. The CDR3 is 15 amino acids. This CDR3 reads CASSSRQGRNQPQHF. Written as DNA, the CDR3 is TGTGCCAGCAGCTCCCGACAGGGCCGCAATCAGCCCCAGCATTTT.

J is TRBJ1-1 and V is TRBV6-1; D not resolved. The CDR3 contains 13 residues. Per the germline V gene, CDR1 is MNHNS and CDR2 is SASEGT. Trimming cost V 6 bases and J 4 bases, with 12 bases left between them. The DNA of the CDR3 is TGTGCCAGCAGGGGCCTTAGAGGCACTGAAGCTTTCTTT. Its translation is CASRGLRGTEAFF.

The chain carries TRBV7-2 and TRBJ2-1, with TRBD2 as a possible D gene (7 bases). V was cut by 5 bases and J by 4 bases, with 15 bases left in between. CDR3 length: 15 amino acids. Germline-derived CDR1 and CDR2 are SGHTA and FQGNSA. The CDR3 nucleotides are TGTGCCAGCAGCAAAGGGAGGGGGTCTTACAATGAGCAGTTCTTC. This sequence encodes CASSKGRGSYNEQFF. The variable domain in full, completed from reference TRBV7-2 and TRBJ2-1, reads GAGVSQSPSNKVTEKGKDVELRCDPISGHTALYWYRQSLGQGLEFLIYFQGNSAPDKSGLPSDRFSAERTGGSVSTLTIQRTQQEDSAVYLCASSKGRGSYNEQFFGPGTRLTVL.

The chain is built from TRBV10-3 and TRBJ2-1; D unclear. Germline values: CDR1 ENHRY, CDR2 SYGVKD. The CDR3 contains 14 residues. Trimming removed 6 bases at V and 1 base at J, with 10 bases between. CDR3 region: CAIRDPQSYNEQFF. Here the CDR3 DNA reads TGTGCCATCAGGGACCCACAATCCTACAATGAGCAGTTCTTC.

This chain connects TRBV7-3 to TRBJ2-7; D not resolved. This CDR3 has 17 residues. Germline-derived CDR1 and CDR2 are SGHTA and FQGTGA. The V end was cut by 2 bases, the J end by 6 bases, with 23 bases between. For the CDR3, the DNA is TGTGCCAGCAGCTTATTAAGGTCCGAGCTTTACGTCGTCGAGCAGTACTTC. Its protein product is CASSLLRSELYVVEQYF.

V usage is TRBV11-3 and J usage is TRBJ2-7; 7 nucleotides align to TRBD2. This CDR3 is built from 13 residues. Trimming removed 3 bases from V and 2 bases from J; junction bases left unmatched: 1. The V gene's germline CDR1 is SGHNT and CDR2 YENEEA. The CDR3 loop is CASSLGGTYEQYF. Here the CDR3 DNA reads TGTGCCAGCAGCTTGGGGGGGACCTACGAGCAGTACTTC.

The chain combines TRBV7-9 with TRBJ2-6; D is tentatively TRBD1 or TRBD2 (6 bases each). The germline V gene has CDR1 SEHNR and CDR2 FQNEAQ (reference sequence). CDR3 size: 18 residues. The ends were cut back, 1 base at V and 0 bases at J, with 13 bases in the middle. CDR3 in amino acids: CASSLEGGGSSGANVLTF. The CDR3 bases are TGTGCCAGCAGCTTAGAGGGGGGCGGAAGCTCTGGGGCCAACGTCCTGACTTTC.

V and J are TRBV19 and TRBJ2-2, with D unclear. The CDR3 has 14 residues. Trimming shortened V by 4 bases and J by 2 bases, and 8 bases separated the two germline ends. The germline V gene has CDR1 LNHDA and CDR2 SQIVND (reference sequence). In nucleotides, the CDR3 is TGTGCCAGTAGTACCAGCCGTAACACCGGGGAGCTGTTTTTT. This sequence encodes CASSTSRNTGELFF.

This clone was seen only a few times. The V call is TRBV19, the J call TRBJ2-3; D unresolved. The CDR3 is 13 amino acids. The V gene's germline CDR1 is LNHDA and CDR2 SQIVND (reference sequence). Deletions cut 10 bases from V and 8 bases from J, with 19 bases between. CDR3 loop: CATSQRAAGTQYF. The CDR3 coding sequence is TGTGCCACTTCGCAAAGGGCAGCTGGTACGCAGTATTTT.

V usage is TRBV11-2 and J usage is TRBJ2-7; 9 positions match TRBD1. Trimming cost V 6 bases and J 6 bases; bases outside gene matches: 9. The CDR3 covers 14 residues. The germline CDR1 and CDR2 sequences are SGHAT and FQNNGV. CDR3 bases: TGTGCCAGCAGGTCGGGACAGGGTCATTCCGAGCAGTACTTC. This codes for CASRSGQGHSEQYF.

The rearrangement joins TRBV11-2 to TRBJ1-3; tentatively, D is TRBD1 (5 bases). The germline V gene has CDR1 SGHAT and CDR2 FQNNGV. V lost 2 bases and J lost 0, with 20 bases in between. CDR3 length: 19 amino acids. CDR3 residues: CASSLFLGVGTSSGNTIYF. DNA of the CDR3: TGTGCCAGCAGCTTATTCTTGGGCGTAGGGACCAGCTCTGGAAACACCATATATTTT.

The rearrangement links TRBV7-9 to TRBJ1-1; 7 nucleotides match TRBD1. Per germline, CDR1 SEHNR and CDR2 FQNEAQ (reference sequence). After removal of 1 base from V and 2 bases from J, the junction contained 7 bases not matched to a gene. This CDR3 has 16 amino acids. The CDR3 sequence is CASSLGTGTENTEAFF. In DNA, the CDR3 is TGTGCCAGCAGCTTAGGGACCGGGACAGAAAACACTGAAGCTTTCTTT.

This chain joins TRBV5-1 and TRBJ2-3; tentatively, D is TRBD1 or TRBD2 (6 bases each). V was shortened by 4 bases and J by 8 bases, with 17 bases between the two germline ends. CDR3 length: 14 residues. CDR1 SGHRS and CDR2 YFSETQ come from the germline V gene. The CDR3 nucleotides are TGCGCCAGCAGCCTGCGGGACATACGATCTACGCAGTATTTT. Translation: CASSLRDIRSTQYF.